This T cell receptor beta chain is drawn from a study of tumor and adjacent non-tumor tissue in lung cancer. Study at large: The cohort had about a dozen adenocarcinoma, 2 squamous cell and 1 small cell patients. Regarding the study as a whole: TCR diversity was significantly greater in tumor than normal lung tissue.

The library came from three nested PCR rounds adapted from ARM-PCR protocols. TCRdb re-called the multiplex PCR reads with MiXCR, one entry per CDR3 protein. The table has approximately 120,000 distinct CDR3 sequences, more than 70% seen once. The CDR3 covers 16 residues. Looked up from germline, CDR1 is SGHNT and CDR2 is YENEEA. The junction had 5 bases not matched to a gene; V was cut back by 0 bases and J by 5 bases. The template was RNA from unsorted bulk tissue. Newly diagnosed lung cancer patients had thoracic surgery in China, August–late 2014, without prior chemotherapy. As to this clonotype: Its antigen is unknown.

The sample comprised lung tumor tissue. The sequence came from an older woman with non-small cell lung cancer. This chain connects TRBV11-3 to TRBJ2-1; 9 bases fit TRBD2. CDR3 sequence (DNA): TGTGCCAGCAGCTTAGAATTGACTAGCGGCCACAATGAGCAGTTCTTC. It specifies CASSLELTSGHNEQFF.